The source of this TCR beta chain is a study of blood T cell repertoires in COVID-19. Study overall: There were acute and convalescent COVID-19 samples, and they came from the United States, Italy and Spain. From T cells, B-cell-depleted T cells, or PBMCs came the material, which was cDNA or gDNA.

Study processing details: Estimation of nucleated cell counts relied on the amplification of reference gene primers. The table came from immunoSEQ multiplex PCR; TCRdb's copy has only in-frame clones and leaves some out. The V and J calls and clone size come from that table; D and trimming were worked out from the DNA. The sample lists approximately 46,000 clones, roughly 89% occurring once. Trimming cost V 0 bases and J 2 bases, with 8 bases left between them. This CDR3 is 15 amino acids long. Germline values: CDR1 LGHNA, CDR2 YNFKEQ. This clone was counted once. The receptor was derived from a man in his fifties with active COVID-19. The genes are TRBV4-2 and TRBJ1-3, with D maybe TRBD1 (5 bases). Material for sequencing was peripheral blood. The CDR3 DNA reads TGTGCCAGCAGCCAAGATTCAGGGCCTGGAAACACCATATATTTT. Residues: CASSQDSGPGNTIYF.